The T cell receptor (beta chain) described here comes from a study of blood T cell repertoires in COVID-19. The wider study: Material from acute and convalescent COVID-19 was sourced from the United States, Italy and Spain. T cells, B-cell-depleted T cells, or PBMCs supplied cDNA or gDNA.

In germline, CDR1 is LGHNA, CDR2 YSLEER. Trimming removed 1 base from V and 4 bases from J; junction bases left unmatched: 7. The CDR3 consists of 16 residues. Original methodology: Reference gene primer amplification gave nucleated cell count estimates. The method was immunoSEQ multiplex PCR; TCRdb's version includes in-frame clones alone and lacks a portion of them. That table supplies the V and J calls and clone size; D and trimming were determined from the DNA. Counted here are about 170,000 clones, 85% occurring once; the ten biggest clones make up less than 3.5%. This receptor was taken from a human donor with acute or convalescent COVID-19. The donor label of this sample is uncertain. What was sequenced was peripheral blood. The V and J genes are TRBV4-3 and TRBJ1-3; the match to TRBD1 covers 7 bases. CDR3: CASSQASGTAGNTIYF. The DNA for the CDR3 is TGCGCCAGCAGCCAAGCTTCGGGGACAGCCGGAAACACCATATATTTT.